The entry below describes one T cell receptor beta chain. What it binds is unknown. The germline gives CDR1 DFQATT, CDR2 SNEGSKA (reference sequence). V was clipped by 0 bases and J by 0 bases, with 9 bases between them. CDR3 length: 15 residues. The data are from a study of CD8 T cells in ankylosing spondylitis. TCRdb reprocessed the 5' RACE reads with MiXCR, giving one entry per CDR3 protein. The data show about 330,000 distinct CDR3 sequences, roughly 8% seen once. Study-level findings and limits: In ankylosing spondylitis patients, matched synovial fluid reportedly showed significant enrichment of disease-linked clones. Made up of fewer than 10 highly homologous variants, a TCR beta motif appeared characteristic of ankylosing spondylitis blood.

This chain uses TRBV20-1 with TRBJ2-1; weak D call: TRBD2 (5 bases). This clonotype originated in a male donor with ankylosing spondylitis. Sequenced: blood, either unsorted or a sorted T cell fraction (not recorded which). The CDR3 protein is CSAREAAFSYNEQFF. In nucleotides, the CDR3 is TGCAGTGCTAGAGAAGCGGCCTTCTCCTACAATGAGCAGTTCTTC.